This passage covers 30 T cell receptor beta chains from one sample sequenced in a study of T cells in Graves' hyperthyroidism and ophthalmopathy. Amplified regions were TCR beta CDR3 sequences from RNA transcripts. Researchers ran a first-round RT-PCR on the TCR CDR3 using the HTBI primer set. TCRdb re-analysed the multiplex PCR reads in MiXCR, keeping a single row per CDR3 protein. The data show 360,000 or so distinct CDR3 sequences, about 20% seen once. Sequenced sample: blood. All receptors come from a woman aged 18-35 years with Graves' hyperthyroidism.

This clonotype has just a few counts. V is TRBV7-6 and J is TRBJ1-1; possible D gene TRBD1, 5 bases. Germline lookup yields CDR1 SGHVS and CDR2 FNYEAQ. The CDR3 consists of 13 residues. V shed 6 bases and J shed 4 bases, with 12 bases lying between them. CDR3 sequence (DNA): TGTGCCAGCAGTGAGGGGCCGGGCACTGAAGCTTTCTTT. Its protein is CASSEGPGTEAFF.

The chain is built from TRBV5-1 and TRBJ2-2; TRBD1 agrees at 7 bases. The CDR3 extends over 14 amino acids. Germline V CDR1 and CDR2: SGHRS, YFSETQ. Trimming cost V 4 bases and J 6 bases; bases outside gene matches: 6. This chain's CDR3 is CASSQTGFAGELFF. Here the CDR3 DNA reads TGCGCCAGCAGCCAGACAGGGTTTGCCGGGGAGCTGTTTTTT.

In its sample, this clonotype was seen many times. V is TRBV2 and J is TRBJ1-2; maybe TRBD1 (6 bases). The germline V and J ends were trimmed by 6 bases and 1 base, with 12 bases remaining between them. There are 14 residues in the CDR3. Germline V gene data show CDR1 as SNHLY and CDR2 as FYNNEI. This CDR3 reads CASRPQGINYGYTF. The CDR3 DNA follows: TGTGCCAGCAGACCCCAGGGGATTAACTATGGCTACACCTTC.

This clonotype showed up many times. This chain links TRBV19 with TRBJ1-2; TRBD1 is a possible D gene (6 bases). The germline gives CDR1 LNHDA, CDR2 SQIVND (reference sequence). The V gene lost 9 bases and the J gene lost 3 bases, with 20 bases spanning the gap. This CDR3 contains 15 residues. The chain's CDR3 is CASVFRGGRDYGYTF. For the CDR3, the DNA is TGTGCCAGCGTATTTCGAGGGGGGCGCGACTATGGCTACACCTTC. The whole variable domain, filled in from reference TRBV19 and TRBJ1-2, reads DGGITQSPKYLFRKEGQNVTLSCEQNLNHDAMYWYRQDPGQGLRLIYYSQIVNDFQKGDIAEGYSVSREKKESFPLTVTSAQKNPTAFYLCASVFRGGRDYGYTFGSGTRLTVV.

This clonotype was detected ten times or more. V is TRBV15 and J is TRBJ2-2; D is unresolved. The germline V and J ends were trimmed by 0 bases and 7 bases, with 12 bases remaining between them. This CDR3 spans 15 amino acids. Germline V gives CDR1 LNHNV, CDR2 YYDKDF (reference sequence). The CDR3 bases are TGTGCCACCAGCAGAGATCGCCGAATCGACGGGGAGCTGTTTTTT. This codes for CATSRDRRIDGELFF.

At least ten counts were recorded for this clonotype. The V and J genes are TRBV6-1 and TRBJ1-2; TRBD1 might be the D (6 bases). V was trimmed by 5 bases and J by 4 bases, leaving 17 bases between them. This CDR3 has 15 amino acids. The germline V gene encodes CDR1 MNHNS and CDR2 SASEGT. Here the CDR3 reads CASSPPRTAAYGYTF. The CDR3 nucleotides read TGTGCCAGCAGTCCACCTCGGACAGCTGCCTATGGCTACACCTTC.

This clonotype was recorded many times. The rearrangement uses TRBV5-4 and TRBJ2-5; weak D call: TRBD2 (6 bases). The CDR3 runs to 13 residues. The germline V gene encodes CDR1 SGHNT and CDR2 YYREEE (reference sequence). V lost 5 bases and J lost 1, with 9 bases in between. The CDR3 is CASSRTIQETQYF. The CDR3 nucleotides are TGTGCCAGCAGTCGGACTATCCAAGAGACCCAGTACTTC. The full variable domain, completed using reference TRBV5-4 and TRBJ2-5, is ETGVTQSPTHLIKTRGQQVTLRCSSQSGHNTVSWYQQALGQGPQFIFQYYREEENGRGNFPPRFSGLQFPNYSSELNVNALELDDSALYLCASSRTIQETQYFGPGTRLLVL.

This clonotype occurred many times. The J gene is TRBJ2-5, the V gene TRBV7-8; D is undetermined. V lost 7 bases and J lost 5, with 17 bases in between. Per germline, CDR1 SGHVS and CDR2 FQNEAQ. This CDR3 spans 14 amino acids. The CDR3 reads CASTPRRFGETQYF. Here the CDR3 DNA reads TGTGCCAGCACCCCCAGGCGATTCGGGGAGACCCAGTACTTC.

This clonotype was seen many times. The genes are TRBV10-2 and TRBJ2-7; D is perhaps TRBD2 (5 bases). Germline values: CDR1 WSHSY, CDR2 SAAADI. V gave up 0 bases and J gave up 0 bases, with 6 bases separating them. The CDR3 totals 14 residues. The CDR3 DNA reads TGCGCCAGCAGTGAGTCGGGGAGCTCCTACGAGCAGTACTTC. Amino acid sequence: CASSESGSSYEQYF.

This clonotype has at least ten counts. V and J are TRBV6-5 and TRBJ1-5; D ambiguous. V was cut by 11 bases and J by 0 bases, with 23 bases left in between. This CDR3 is built from 17 residues. In germline, CDR1 is MNHEY, CDR2 SVGAGI. CDR3: CARLLAERPYSNQPQHF. In nucleotides, the CDR3 is TGTGCCCGGTTACTGGCTGAGAGGCCTTATAGCAATCAGCCCCAGCATTTT.

This rearrangement joins TRBV19 to TRBJ1-1, with TRBD1 as a possible D gene (6 bases). V lost 11 bases and J 0 bases, leaving 25 bases between the germline ends. Germline V gene data show CDR1 as LNHDA and CDR2 as SQIVND (reference sequence). This CDR3 contains 17 residues. CDR3 DNA: TGTGCCCCCAAATTAGGGACACCGGGCTACATGAACACTGAAGCTTTCTTT. Translating it yields CAPKLGTPGYMNTEAFF.

This clonotype was recorded once. The gene calls are TRBV6-1 and TRBJ2-7; D ambiguous. CDR3 length: 16 amino acids. Between the trimmed V and J ends, which lost 7 bases and 2 bases, there was a span of 21 bases. Germline loops: CDR1 MNHNS, CDR2 SASEGT. The DNA of the CDR3 is TGTGCCAGCATGGACCCCCTCGCAGATCCTACCTACGAGCAGTACTTC. Protein: CASMDPLADPTYEQYF.

The genes are TRBV2 and TRBJ1-2; D unclear. V dropped 3 bases and J dropped 4 bases, with 9 bases sitting between them. Germline V lookup: CDR1 SNHLY, CDR2 FYNNEI. The CDR3 runs 13 residues. The CDR3 DNA reads TGTGCCAGCAGTGATGAGGATACCTATGGCTACACCTTC. Translated, it gives CASSDEDTYGYTF.

The V and J genes are TRBV7-9 and TRBJ1-1, with D hard to call. CDR3 length equals 14 residues. Germline V lookup: CDR1 SEHNR, CDR2 FQNEAQ (reference sequence). V was shortened by 6 bases and J by 5 bases, with 16 bases between the two germline ends. The CDR3 DNA reads as TGTGCCAGCAGGCCTCAGCCAGCGCGGACTGAAGCTTTCTTT. The encoded protein is CASRPQPARTEAFF.

This clonotype was counted ten times or more. The V gene is TRBV28, the J gene TRBJ1-5; the D gene is possibly TRBD1 (5 bases). CDR1 is MDHEN, CDR2 SYDVKM, per germline. V dropped 5 bases and J dropped 3 bases, with 14 bases sitting between them. The CDR3 runs 15 residues. CDR3 DNA: TGTGCCAGCAGTGCCCCGACAGAGATCAATCAGCCCCAGCATTTT. Protein sequence: CASSAPTEINQPQHF.

Many counts were recorded for this clonotype. The chain has TRBV6-1 and TRBJ1-1; TRBD1 is a possible D gene (5 bases). V lost 9 bases, J lost 0 bases, and 14 bases lay in between. Germline V gene lookup returns CDR1 MNHNS and CDR2 SASEGT. The CDR3 loop spans 14 amino acids. The DNA of the CDR3 is TGTGCCAGTACGCGCGGGACGGTGAACACTGAAGCTTTCTTT. Its protein product is CASTRGTVNTEAFF.

This clonotype showed up many times. The V gene is TRBV5-1, the J gene TRBJ2-7; D is uncertain. The CDR3 runs to 14 residues. The ends were cut back, 2 bases at V and 0 bases at J, with 9 bases in the middle. Germline assignment: CDR1 SGHRS and CDR2 YFSETQ. This chain's CDR3 is CASSFPSSSYEQYF. The CDR3 DNA reads as TGCGCCAGCAGCTTCCCCTCATCCTCCTACGAGCAGTACTTC.

This clonotype was recorded many times. This chain uses TRBV2 with TRBJ2-5, with D unresolved. The CDR3 has 14 amino acids. Germline V gene data show CDR1 as SNHLY and CDR2 as FYNNEI. The V end was cut by 0 bases, the J end by 2 bases, with 7 bases between. CDR3 DNA sequence: TGTGCCAGCAGTGAAGCCCTTACACAAGAGACCCAGTACTTC. As protein: CASSEALTQETQYF.

In its sample, this clonotype was seen many times. The V gene is TRBV5-1, the J gene TRBJ2-2; D is ambiguous. The germline V and J ends were trimmed by 0 bases and 0 bases, with 9 bases remaining between them. Germline V gene data show CDR1 as SGHRS and CDR2 as YFSETQ. The CDR3 extends over 16 amino acids. Here the CDR3 DNA reads TGCGCCAGCAGCTTGGTAGGGCAGGCGAACACCGGGGAGCTGTTTTTT. It translates to CASSLVGQANTGELFF.

This clonotype appeared a few times. The V call is TRBV13, the J call TRBJ2-7; 10 nucleotides agree with TRBD1. The CDR3 is made up of 14 amino acids. V lost 4 bases and J lost 6; bases outside the gene matches: 6. CDR1 PRHDT and CDR2 FYEKMQ come from the germline V gene (reference sequence). Written as DNA, the CDR3 is TGTGCCAGCAGCTCCGGGACAGGGGAATTCGAGCAGTACTTC. Translated, it gives CASSSGTGEFEQYF. The variable domain in full, completed from reference TRBV13 and TRBJ2-7, reads AAGVIQSPRHLIKEKRETATLKCYPIPRHDTVYWYQQGPGQDPQFLISFYEKMQSDKGSIPDRFSAQQFSDYHSELNMSSLELGDSALYFCASSSGTGEFEQYFGPGTRLTVT.

This sequence joins TRBV29-1 and TRBJ2-5; D call uncertain. V lost 6 bases, J lost 5 bases, and 25 bases lay in between. This CDR3 is built from 16 residues. CDR1 is SQVTM, CDR2 ANQGSEA, per germline. CDR3 in DNA: TGCAGCGTCCTCGACCCCTTGACTCCTGGCTGGGAGACCCAGTACTTC. This translates into CSVLDPLTPGWETQYF.

This clonotype has ten or more counts. V usage is TRBV5-1 and J usage is TRBJ2-3, with a tentative D call TRBD2 (7 bases). From germline, CDR1 is SGHRS and CDR2 YFSETQ. Trimming pared 1 base from V and 4 bases from J, leaving 16 bases between. The CDR3 consists of 16 residues. CDR3 sequence reads: CASSLRWGGAPDTQYF. As DNA, the CDR3 is TGCGCCAGCAGCTTGAGGTGGGGGGGGGCGCCAGATACGCAGTATTTT.

This clonotype has a count of ten or more. V usage is TRBV20-1 and J usage is TRBJ2-5, with 14 positions matching TRBD2. J gave up 5 bases and V 6 bases, and 5 bases lay outside the gene matches. The CDR3 spans 14 residues. Germline loops: CDR1 DFQATT, CDR2 SNEGSKA (reference sequence). DNA of the CDR3: TGCAGTGCCCCTTGGACTAGCGGGGGGGAGACCCAGTACTTC. It encodes CSAPWTSGGETQYF.

V and J are TRBV2 and TRBJ2-5; D not resolved. Per germline, CDR1 SNHLY and CDR2 FYNNEI. This CDR3 is 14 amino acids long. With 4 bases removed from V and 5 bases from J, the gap between germline ends came to 14 bases. The CDR3 region is CASSGVARVETQYF. The CDR3 region has the DNA TGTGCCAGCAGTGGGGTGGCTAGGGTGGAGACCCAGTACTTC.

This clonotype occurred many times. The V call is TRBV7-3, the J call TRBJ2-3; no reliable D call. V lost 3 bases to trimming and J lost 6 bases, with 10 bases between them. This CDR3 has 13 amino acids. The germline V gene encodes CDR1 SGHTA and CDR2 FQGTGA. Here the CDR3 reads CASSFTLGDTQYF. The CDR3 DNA follows: TGTGCCAGCAGCTTTACCCTCGGGGATACGCAGTATTTT.

Many counts were recorded for this clonotype. This rearrangement joins TRBV3-1 to TRBJ1-1; TRBD1 is a possible D gene (5 bases). Germline CDR1 LGHDT, CDR2 YNNKEL (reference sequence). The CDR3 sequence is 14 residues long. Trimming pared 0 bases from V and 5 bases from J, leaving 10 bases between. The CDR3: CASSQDWGGTEAFF. In nucleotides, the CDR3 is TGTGCCAGCAGCCAAGATTGGGGGGGAACTGAAGCTTTCTTT.

The sample holds a few counts of this clonotype. Sequence at one end of the junction differs from germline and may be a read error. The rearrangement joins TRBV29-1 to TRBJ2-7; 7 positions agree with TRBD1. Germline V gene data show CDR1 as SQVTM and CDR2 as ANQGSEA. The CDR3 length is 14 residues. The CDR3 nucleotides read TGCAGCGTTGACGGGCCCCGACAGGGTAACGAGCGGTACTTC. Its translation is CSVDGPRQGNERYF.

This clonotype was recorded at least ten times. This CDR3 reads CASSYPAVPEQYF. The DNA of the CDR3 is TGTGCCAGCAGTTACCCGGCAGTCCCCGAGCAGTACTTC. This chain connects TRBV6-5 to TRBJ2-7; D remains unclear. This CDR3 region has 13 residues. Germline CDR1 is MNHEY and CDR2 is SVGAGI. V shed 2 bases and J shed 6 bases, with 11 bases lying between them.

This clonotype was counted only a few times. The V gene is TRBV10-3, the J gene TRBJ1-5; D remains unclear. Germline CDR1 is ENHRY and CDR2 is SYGVKD. V was trimmed by 6 bases and J by 3 bases, leaving 6 bases between them. CDR3 length: 12 residues. The DNA of the CDR3 is TGTGCCATCAGCCAGCCCAATCAGCCCCAGCATTTT. As protein: CAISQPNQPQHF.

This clonotype was observed at least ten times. This chain connects TRBV5-8 to TRBJ2-2, with D hard to call. The CDR3 is made up of 14 amino acids. V lost 4 bases and J lost 6, with 13 bases in between. Germline V lookup: CDR1 SGHTS, CDR2 YDEGEE. The chain's CDR3 is CASSRWRPAGELFF. CDR3 DNA: TGTGCCAGCAGCCGTTGGCGGCCAGCCGGGGAGCTGTTTTTT.